The next 24 T cell receptor beta chains were all read from a single sample in a study of blood T cell repertoires in COVID-19. Sequenced by immunoSEQ multiplex PCR; TCRdb stores in-frame clones only, minus some. The sample lists 350,000 to 550,000 clones; more than 80% were seen once. Sequencing was carried out using PBMCs or T cells enriched from blood (not recorded which). All receptors derive from a man younger than 40 who had recovered from COVID-19.

The chain links TRBV10-1 to TRBJ1-1, with 7 bases identical to TRBD1. Germline CDR1 is WNHNN and CDR2 is SYGVQD (reference sequence). V was clipped by 4 bases and J by 4 bases; unmatched bases: 0. The length of the CDR3 is 12 residues. CDR3 coding DNA: TGCGCCAGCAGTGGACAGGGCACTGAAGCTTTCTTT. Protein product: CASSGQGTEAFF.

The chain uses TRBV21-1 and TRBJ2-2; the tabulated D call, TRBD2, remains unverified against the DNA. TRBV21-1 has pseudogene status. This CDR3 comprises 21 residues. CDR3 amino acids: CASSKLASIRDTLANTGELFF. The CDR3, as DNA: TGTGCCAGCAGCAAGTTGGCGAGTATCCGCGATACCCTAGCGAACACCGGGGAGCTGTTTTTT.

The CDR3 DNA is TGTGCCAGCAGCTGGGGGGGCAGTGGGATCTACAATGAGCAGTTCTTC. Translated, it gives CASSWGGSGIYNEQFF. The V and J genes are TRBV7-2 and TRBJ2-1, with D perhaps matching TRBD2 (7 bases). Germline V gene sequence: CDR1 SGHTA, CDR2 FQGNSA. V was trimmed by 4 bases and J by 3 bases, leaving 16 bases between them. This CDR3 has 16 residues.

The chain is built from TRBV27 and TRBJ2-3; D is unresolved. This CDR3 has 14 amino acids. V was cut by 3 bases and J by 1 base, with 8 bases left in between. Germline loops: CDR1 MNHEY, CDR2 SMNVEV (reference sequence). CDR3 sequence reads: CASSFSSGTDTQYF. The CDR3, as DNA: TGTGCCAGCAGTTTCTCTTCCGGCACAGATACGCAGTATTTT.

This clone was recorded a few times. As DNA, the CDR3 is TGTGCCAGCAGCCAAGATCTAGCGGGATGGGTCAATGAGCAGTTCTTC. Protein sequence: CASSQDLAGWVNEQFF. The V and J genes are TRBV3-1 (or the pseudogene TRBV3-2) and TRBJ2-1; TRBD2 matches 9 bases. This CDR3 contains 16 residues. V dropped 0 bases and J dropped 6; count of bases not matched to a gene: 6. The germline gives CDR1 LGHDT, CDR2 YNNKEL (reference sequence).

The V and J genes are TRBV6-5 and TRBJ2-2, with D perhaps matching TRBD2 (5 bases). Looked up from germline, CDR1 is MNHEY and CDR2 is SVGAGI. V lost 7 bases to trimming and J lost 2 bases, with 8 bases between them. This CDR3 comprises 13 residues. The CDR3 sequence is CASMEVNTGELFF. DNA for the CDR3: TGTGCCAGCATGGAGGTTAACACCGGGGAGCTGTTTTTT.

The chain carries TRBV6-2 or TRBV6-3 and TRBJ2-2; 14 bases line up with TRBD2. V shed 5 bases and J 6 bases; nucleotides not matched to a gene: 8. Germline loops: CDR1 MNHEY, CDR2 SVGEGT. This CDR3 is 17 amino acids long. The CDR3 nucleotides are TGTGCCAGCAGTCCCCGACTAGCGGGAGGGCTTCCCGGGGAGCTGTTTTTT. It codes for CASSPRLAGGLPGELFF.

Points on this clone: One end of the junction varies from germline; a read error may be responsible. The chain combines TRBV5-1 with TRBJ2-1; 7 bases match TRBD2. The CDR3 is made up of 15 amino acids. Germline lookup yields CDR1 SGHRS and CDR2 YFSETQ. The CDR3, as DNA: TGCGCCAGCAGATTGGGGCTAGCGGACTACAATGAGCAGTTCTTC. It codes for CASRLGLADYNEQFF.

The CDR3 region is CASSTGTVHQETQYF. The CDR3 coding sequence is TGTGCCAGCAGCACCGGGACAGTACACCAAGAGACCCAGTACTTC. The chain recombines TRBV7-9 with TRBJ2-5, with 7 bases lining up with TRBD1. Looked up from germline, CDR1 is SEHNR and CDR2 is FQNEAQ (reference sequence). CDR3 length: 15 amino acids. With 5 bases clipped from V and 0 bases from J, the junction kept 6 bases outside the gene matches.

This chain connects TRBV5-1 to TRBJ2-1; 7 bases are shared with TRBD1. CDR3 length: 13 residues. Trimming removed 5 bases from V and 7 bases from J; junction bases left unmatched: 6. Germline V lookup: CDR1 SGHRS, CDR2 YFSETQ. The CDR3 region is CASRTTGVNEQFF. As DNA, the CDR3 is TGCGCCAGCAGAACCACAGGGGTTAATGAGCAGTTCTTC.

This chain connects TRBV18 to TRBJ1-1, with 8 bases identical to TRBD1. In germline, CDR1 is KGHSH, CDR2 LQKENI. The CDR3 contains 14 residues. With V trimmed by 6 bases and J by 4 bases, 7 bases remained unmatched. Here the CDR3 reads CASSPTGGGTEAFF. The CDR3 DNA is TGTGCCAGCTCTCCCACAGGGGGAGGCACTGAAGCTTTCTTT. The full variable domain, with the rest looked up from reference TRBV18 and TRBJ1-1, is NAGVMQNPRHLVRRRGQEARLRCSPMKGHSHVYWYRQLPEEGLKFMVYLQKENIIDESGMPKERFSAEFPKEGPSILRIQQVVRGDSAAYFCASSPTGGGTEAFFGQGTRLTVV.

J is TRBJ1-5 and V is TRBV5-8; no definite D call. Germline V lookup: CDR1 SGHTS, CDR2 YDEGEE. CDR3 length equals 17 residues. Trimming shortened V by 4 bases and J by 6 bases, and 23 bases separated the two germline ends. The CDR3, as DNA: TGTGCCAGCAGCCGAACTTATTTGGGCGGAGGGCGTCAGCCCCAGCATTTT. Its protein is CASSRTYLGGGRQPQHF.

The chain has TRBV19 and TRBJ1-1; unclear D gene. V lost 3 bases and J 6 bases, leaving 5 bases between the germline ends. The CDR3 totals 11 residues. The germline V gene encodes CDR1 LNHDA and CDR2 SQIVND (reference sequence). The CDR3 loop reads CASSMAAEAFF. The CDR3 coding sequence is TGTGCCAGTAGTATGGCAGCTGAAGCTTTCTTT.

This clone was observed once. The chain links TRBV28 to TRBJ2-4; D is possibly TRBD2 (5 bases). V lost 3 bases and J 1 base, leaving 16 bases between the germline ends. The length of the CDR3 is 17 residues. Per germline, CDR1 MDHEN and CDR2 SYDVKM. The CDR3 nucleotides are TGTGCCAGCAGTTTCGCCGCGAAATGGGAGGCCAAAAACATTCAGTACTTC. As protein: CASSFAAKWEAKNIQYF.

This clone occurred many times. This chain joins TRBV19 and TRBJ1-1, with D possibly matching TRBD1 (6 bases). V was cut by 4 bases and J by 5 bases, with 11 bases left in between. This CDR3 region has 13 residues. The germline CDR1 and CDR2 sequences are LNHDA and SQIVND (reference sequence). CDR3 nucleotides: TGTGCCAGTAGTAGCCAGAGGGGGACTGAAGCTTTCTTT. This sequence encodes CASSSQRGTEAFF. Complete variable domain (other parts from reference TRBV19 and TRBJ1-1): DGGITQSPKYLFRKEGQNVTLSCEQNLNHDAMYWYRQDPGQGLRLIYYSQIVNDFQKGDIAEGYSVSREKKESFPLTVTSAQKNPTAFYLCASSSQRGTEAFFGQGTRLTVV.

The chain links TRBV18 to TRBJ1-1; the match to TRBD1 covers 7 bases. With V trimmed by 4 bases and J by 6 bases, 8 bases remained unmatched. The V gene's germline CDR1 is KGHSH and CDR2 LQKENI. The CDR3 has 14 amino acids. As DNA, the CDR3 is TGTGCCAGCTCACGCATAGACAGGGAGGCTGAAGCTTTCTTT. The encoded protein is CASSRIDREAEAFF.

The chain links TRBV4-1 to TRBJ1-1, with TRBD1 identical over 7 bases. CDR1 is MGHRA and CDR2 is YSYEKL in the germline V gene. Trimming took 0 bases from V and 1 from J; bases not matched to a gene: 8. The CDR3 is 17 amino acids. CDR3 residues: CASSQEPLGQPNTEAFF. The DNA of the CDR3 is TGCGCCAGCAGCCAAGAACCCCTGGGACAGCCGAACACTGAAGCTTTCTTT.

This clone appeared once. The chain employs TRBV28 and TRBJ1-2, with TRBD1 matching 9 bases. Germline trimming cut 7 bases from V and 4 bases from J; bases unmatched to any gene: 4. Germline values: CDR1 MDHEN, CDR2 SYDVKM. This CDR3 region has 13 residues. The CDR3 loop is CASTTGGGYGYTF. Here the CDR3 DNA reads TGTGCCAGCACAACAGGGGGCGGCTATGGCTACACCTTC.

The genes are TRBV19 and TRBJ1-4; 9 positions match TRBD1. There are 16 residues in the CDR3. V shed 3 bases, J shed 12 bases, and the junction held 14 bases outside the gene matches. Per germline, CDR1 LNHDA and CDR2 SQIVND (reference sequence). This chain's CDR3 is CASSIKSGQGIWELFF. The CDR3 nucleotides are TGTGCCAGTAGTATCAAGTCCGGACAGGGGATCTGGGAACTGTTTTTT. Full variable domain (outside the CDR3, taken from reference TRBV19 and TRBJ1-4): DGGITQSPKYLFRKEGQNVTLSCEQNLNHDAMYWYRQDPGQGLRLIYYSQIVNDFQKGDIAEGYSVSREKKESFPLTVTSAQKNPTAFYLCASSIKSGQGIWELFFGSGTQLSVL.

The chain couples TRBV4-1 to TRBJ2-1; possibly TRBD2 for D (6 bases). Germline CDR1 and CDR2: MGHRA and YSYEKL. Trimming left V 0 bases short and J 9 bases short, with 24 bases between. CDR3 length: 18 amino acids. The CDR3 DNA reads TGCGCCAGCAGCCAAGAGTTTTTCGGGAGAGGTCAGGTGGGTGAGCAGTTCTTC. Protein product: CASSQEFFGRGQVGEQFF.

This clone was observed a single time. The rearrangement links TRBV7-3 to TRBJ1-1; TRBD1 aligns across 7 bases. Germline CDR1 and CDR2: SGHTA and FQGTGA. This CDR3 is 14 amino acids long. Germline trimming cut 5 bases from V and 2 bases from J; bases unmatched to any gene: 5. The CDR3 here is CASSAGQINTEAFF. The CDR3 DNA reads as TGTGCCAGCAGCGCGGGACAGATAAACACTGAAGCTTTCTTT.

CDR3 in DNA: TGTGCCAGCAGCCTCTCCCCCCGGACAGGGACATCCTACGAGCAGTACTTC. Protein product: CASSLSPRTGTSYEQYF. V usage is TRBV28 and J usage is TRBJ2-7, with 8 bases identical to TRBD1. Germline loops: CDR1 MDHEN, CDR2 SYDVKM. Trimming removed 6 bases from V and 1 base from J; junction bases left unmatched: 14. This CDR3 region has 17 residues.

This chain uses TRBV2 with TRBJ1-2; TRBD1 matches 7 bases. There are 13 residues in the CDR3. Germline assignment: CDR1 SNHLY and CDR2 FYNNEI. V was clipped by 6 bases and J by 7 bases; unmatched bases: 8. Here the CDR3 reads CASSEEGAAGYTF. As DNA, the CDR3 is TGTGCCAGCAGCGAGGAGGGGGCTGCTGGCTACACCTTC.

V gene TRBV28 combines with J gene TRBJ2-7; 7 bases map to TRBD1. The V segment lost 7 bases and the J segment 0 bases; nucleotides outside the gene matches: 12. This CDR3 contains 16 residues. Germline loops: CDR1 MDHEN, CDR2 SYDVKM. The chain's CDR3 is CASTPQKGAPSYEQYF. The CDR3 nucleotides read TGTGCCAGCACCCCCCAAAAGGGGGCCCCCTCCTACGAGCAGTACTTC.